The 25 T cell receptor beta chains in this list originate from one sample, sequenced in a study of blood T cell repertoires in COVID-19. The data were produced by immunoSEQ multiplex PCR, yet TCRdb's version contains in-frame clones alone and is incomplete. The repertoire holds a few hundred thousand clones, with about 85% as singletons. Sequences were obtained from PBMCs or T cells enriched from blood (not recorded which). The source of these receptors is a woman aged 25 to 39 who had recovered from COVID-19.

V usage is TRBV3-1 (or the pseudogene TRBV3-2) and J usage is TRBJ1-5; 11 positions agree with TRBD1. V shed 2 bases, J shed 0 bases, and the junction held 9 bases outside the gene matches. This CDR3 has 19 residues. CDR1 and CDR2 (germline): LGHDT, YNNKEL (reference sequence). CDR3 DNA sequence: TGTGCCAGCAGCCAAACATCCGGGACAGGGGGTTATAGCAATCAGCCCCAGCATTTT. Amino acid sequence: CASSQTSGTGGYSNQPQHF.

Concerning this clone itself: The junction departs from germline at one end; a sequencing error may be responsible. The CDR3 sequence is CASSESKTDLRYF. The CDR3 DNA sequence: TGCGCCAGCAGTGAGTCGAAAACAGACCTCCGGTATTTT. V gene TRBV10-2 combines with J gene TRBJ1-5; the D is unclear. Germline values: CDR1 WSHSY, CDR2 SAAADI. The CDR3 has 13 residues.

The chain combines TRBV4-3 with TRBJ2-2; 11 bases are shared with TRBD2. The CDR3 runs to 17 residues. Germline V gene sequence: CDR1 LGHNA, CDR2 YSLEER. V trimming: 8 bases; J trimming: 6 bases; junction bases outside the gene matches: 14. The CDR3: CASEMGVSGGAPGELFF. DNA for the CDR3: TGCGCCAGCGAGATGGGGGTTAGCGGGGGGGCCCCCGGGGAGCTGTTTTTT.

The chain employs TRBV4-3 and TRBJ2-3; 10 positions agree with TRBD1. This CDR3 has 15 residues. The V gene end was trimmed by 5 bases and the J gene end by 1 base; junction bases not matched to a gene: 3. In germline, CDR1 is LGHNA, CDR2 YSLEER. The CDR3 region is CASSSGQGGTDTQYF. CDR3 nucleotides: TGCGCCAGCAGCAGCGGACAGGGGGGCACAGATACGCAGTATTTT.

The CDR3 nucleotides are TGCGCCAGCAGCGAGACAGGGGTGACCTACGAGCAGTACTTC. It is translated as CASSETGVTYEQYF. The chain combines TRBV10-2 with TRBJ2-7; 8 bases map to TRBD1. Germline CDR1 reads WSHSY; CDR2 reads SAAADI. V shed 6 bases, J shed 2 bases, and the junction held 6 bases outside the gene matches. The CDR3 loop spans 14 amino acids.

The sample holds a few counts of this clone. CDR3 sequence (DNA): TGTGCCAGCAGCTTACCCCAGGGGGACAGGGATCCGTATAATTCACCCCTCCACTTT. Amino acid sequence: CASSLPQGDRDPYNSPLHF. V is TRBV7-2 and J is TRBJ1-6; 9 bases are a match to TRBD1. The V gene's germline CDR1 is SGHTA and CDR2 FQGNSA. Trimming removed 2 bases from V and 4 bases from J; junction bases left unmatched: 12. The CDR3 spans 19 residues.

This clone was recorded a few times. In nucleotides, the CDR3 is TGTGCCAGCAGTCCCAGCTGGGGACAGGGCCTCTCTGGGGCCAACGTCCTGACTTTC. Translated, it gives CASSPSWGQGLSGANVLTF. The chain has TRBV6-6 and TRBJ2-6, with 9 nucleotides matching TRBD1. V was pared by 5 bases and J by 0 bases, with 11 bases of the junction left unmatched. CDR1 and CDR2 (germline): MNHNY, SVGAGI (reference sequence). The CDR3 spans 19 residues.

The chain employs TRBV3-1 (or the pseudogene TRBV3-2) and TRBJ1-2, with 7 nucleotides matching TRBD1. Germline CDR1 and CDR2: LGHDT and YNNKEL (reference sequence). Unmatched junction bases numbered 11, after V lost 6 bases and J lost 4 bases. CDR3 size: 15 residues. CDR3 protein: CASSRGQAERYGYTF. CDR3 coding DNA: TGTGCCAGCAGTCGTGGACAGGCGGAACGCTATGGCTACACCTTC.

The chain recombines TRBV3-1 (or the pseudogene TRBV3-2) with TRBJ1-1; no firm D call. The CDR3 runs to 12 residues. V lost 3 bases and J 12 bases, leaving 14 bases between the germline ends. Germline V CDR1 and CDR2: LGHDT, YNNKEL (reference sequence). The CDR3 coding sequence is TGTGCCAGCAGCCATTACCGGACGGGGTCTTTCTTT. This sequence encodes CASSHYRTGSFF.

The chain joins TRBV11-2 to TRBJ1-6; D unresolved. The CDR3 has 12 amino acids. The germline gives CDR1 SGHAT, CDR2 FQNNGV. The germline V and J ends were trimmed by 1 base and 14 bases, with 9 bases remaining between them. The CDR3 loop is CASSLGVSALHF. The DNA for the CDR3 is TGTGCCAGCAGCTTAGGCGTGTCGGCCCTCCACTTT.

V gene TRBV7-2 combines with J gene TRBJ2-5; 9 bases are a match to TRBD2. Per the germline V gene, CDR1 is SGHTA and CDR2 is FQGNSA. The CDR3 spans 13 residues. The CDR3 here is CRGLAGSQETQYF. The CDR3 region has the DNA TGTCGGGGGCTAGCGGGGTCCCAAGAGACCCAGTACTTC.

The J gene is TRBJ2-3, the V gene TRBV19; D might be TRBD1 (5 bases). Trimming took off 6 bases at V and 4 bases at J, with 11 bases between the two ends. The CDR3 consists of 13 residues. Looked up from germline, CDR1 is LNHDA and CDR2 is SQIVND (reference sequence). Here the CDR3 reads CASSRQTADTQYF. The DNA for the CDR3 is TGTGCCAGTAGCAGACAGACAGCAGATACGCAGTATTTT.

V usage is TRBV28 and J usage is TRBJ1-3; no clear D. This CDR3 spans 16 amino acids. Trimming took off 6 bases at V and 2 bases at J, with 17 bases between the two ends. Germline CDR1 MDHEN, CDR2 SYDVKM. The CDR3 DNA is TGTGCCAGCAGGGCGAATCCACGGCAGGCTGGAAACACCATATATTTT. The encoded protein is CASRANPRQAGNTIYF.

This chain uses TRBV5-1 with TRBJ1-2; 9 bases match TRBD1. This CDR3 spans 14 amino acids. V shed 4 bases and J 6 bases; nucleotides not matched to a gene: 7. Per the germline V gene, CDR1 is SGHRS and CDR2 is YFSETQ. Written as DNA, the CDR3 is TGCGCCAGCAGCGTGGGACAGGGTCGAAATGGCTACACCTTC. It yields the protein CASSVGQGRNGYTF.

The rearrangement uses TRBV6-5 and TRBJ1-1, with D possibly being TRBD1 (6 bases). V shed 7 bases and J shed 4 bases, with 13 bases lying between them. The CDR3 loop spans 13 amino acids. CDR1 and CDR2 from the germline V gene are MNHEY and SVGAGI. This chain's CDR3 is CASISTGITEAFF. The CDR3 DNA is TGTGCCAGCATCTCGACAGGAATCACTGAAGCTTTCTTT.

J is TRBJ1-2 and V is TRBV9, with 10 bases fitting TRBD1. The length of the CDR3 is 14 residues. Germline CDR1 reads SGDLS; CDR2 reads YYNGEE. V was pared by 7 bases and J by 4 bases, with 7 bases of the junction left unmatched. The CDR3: CASASGDRGYGYTF. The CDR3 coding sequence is TGTGCCAGCGCCTCGGGGGACAGGGGCTATGGCTACACCTTC. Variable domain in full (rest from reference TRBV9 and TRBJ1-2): DSGVTQTPKHLITATGQRVTLRCSPRSGDLSVYWYQQSLDQGLQFLIQYYNGEERAKGNILERFSAQQFPDLHSELNLSSLELGDSALYFCASASGDRGYGYTFGSGTRLTVV.

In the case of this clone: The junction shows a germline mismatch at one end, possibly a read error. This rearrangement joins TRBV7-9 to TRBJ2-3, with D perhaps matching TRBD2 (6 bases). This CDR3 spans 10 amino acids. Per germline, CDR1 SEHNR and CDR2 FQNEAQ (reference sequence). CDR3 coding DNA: TGTGCCAGCAGCTTAGCCGGGACTGATTTT. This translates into CASSLAGTDF.

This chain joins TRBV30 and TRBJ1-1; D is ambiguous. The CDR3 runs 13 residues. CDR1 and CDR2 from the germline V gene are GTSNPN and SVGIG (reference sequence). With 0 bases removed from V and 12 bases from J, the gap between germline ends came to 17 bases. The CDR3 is CAWSVAGIGATFF. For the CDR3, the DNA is TGTGCCTGGAGTGTTGCCGGGATTGGCGCTACTTTCTTT.

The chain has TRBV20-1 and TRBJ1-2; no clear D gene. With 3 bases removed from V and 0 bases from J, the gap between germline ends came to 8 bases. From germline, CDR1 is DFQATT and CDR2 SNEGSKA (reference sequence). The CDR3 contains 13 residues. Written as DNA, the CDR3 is TGCAGTGCTAGTAGCCCTACTAACTATGGCTACACCTTC. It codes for CSASSPTNYGYTF.

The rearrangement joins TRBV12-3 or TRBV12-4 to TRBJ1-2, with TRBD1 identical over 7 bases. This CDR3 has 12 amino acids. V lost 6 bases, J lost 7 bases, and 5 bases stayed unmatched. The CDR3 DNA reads TGTGCCAGCAGCAAGACAGGGTTTGGCTACACCTTC. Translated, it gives CASSKTGFGYTF.

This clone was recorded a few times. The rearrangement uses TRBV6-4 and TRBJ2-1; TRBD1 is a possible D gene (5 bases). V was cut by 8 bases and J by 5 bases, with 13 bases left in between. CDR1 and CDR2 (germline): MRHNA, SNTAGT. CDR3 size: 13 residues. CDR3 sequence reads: CASSFSRDNEQFF. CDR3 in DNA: TGTGCCAGCTCCTTTTCCAGGGACAATGAGCAGTTCTTC.

CDR3 DNA: TGTGCCAGCAGCTATACCCAAGGACAGGACGAGCAGTACTTC. This sequence encodes CASSYTQGQDEQYF. The chain couples TRBV2 to TRBJ2-7; 7 bases are a match to TRBD1. V dropped 6 bases and J dropped 5; count of bases not matched to a gene: 10. The CDR3 covers 14 residues. The V gene's germline CDR1 is SNHLY and CDR2 FYNNEI.

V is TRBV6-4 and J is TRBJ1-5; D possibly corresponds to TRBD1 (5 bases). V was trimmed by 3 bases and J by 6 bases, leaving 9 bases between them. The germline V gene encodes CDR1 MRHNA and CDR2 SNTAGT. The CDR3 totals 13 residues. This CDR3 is CASSEGGAQPQHF. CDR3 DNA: TGTGCCAGCAGTGAGGGGGGAGCTCAGCCCCAGCATTTT.

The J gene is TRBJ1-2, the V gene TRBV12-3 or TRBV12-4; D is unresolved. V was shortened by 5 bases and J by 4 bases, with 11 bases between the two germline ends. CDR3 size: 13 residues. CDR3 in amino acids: CASSLRRAYGYTF. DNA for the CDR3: TGTGCCAGCAGTCTGCGGAGGGCCTATGGCTACACCTTC.

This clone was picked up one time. The CDR3 coding sequence is TGTGCCATCAGTGAGTCCTTGGGGACAGTCTATGGCTACACCTTC. Protein: CAISESLGTVYGYTF. The rearrangement links TRBV10-3 to TRBJ1-2; TRBD1 matches 7 bases. The germline V gene has CDR1 ENHRY and CDR2 SYGVKD. The CDR3 extends over 15 amino acids. The ends lost 0 bases at V and 4 bases at J; junction bases unmatched: 5.